A single sample gave rise to the 30 T cell receptor beta chains below, sequenced in a study of control samples from healthy donors and cancer patients. Using immunoSEQ multiplex PCR, the repertoire was profiled, and TCRdb retains in-frame clones only, with some absent. The data contain over 80,000 clones, roughly 82% of them seen just once; the ten biggest clones take up 2% to 2.5%. Sequencing input: blood. These receptors were obtained from a man aged 55 to 70 in good health.

V gene TRBV6-6 combines with J gene TRBJ1-1; tentative D call: TRBD1 (6 bases). V shed 2 bases and J shed 4 bases, with 11 bases lying between them. The CDR3 runs to 14 residues. Germline CDR1 reads MNHNY; CDR2 reads SVGAGI (reference sequence). The CDR3 loop is CASSYARGGTEAFF. The CDR3 DNA follows: TGTGCCAGCAGTTACGCCAGGGGAGGCACTGAAGCTTTCTTT.

J is TRBJ2-2 and V is TRBV19; no reliable D call. CDR3 length equals 13 residues. CDR1 is LNHDA and CDR2 is SQIVND in the germline V gene (reference sequence). V was pared by 2 bases and J by 7 bases, with 8 bases between. CDR3 amino acids: CASSIIQIGELFF. The CDR3, as DNA: TGTGCCAGTAGTATAATCCAGATCGGGGAGCTGTTTTTT.

The rearrangement joins TRBV6-6 to TRBJ1-6; TRBD1 might be the D (5 bases). The germline gives CDR1 MNHNY, CDR2 SVGAGI (reference sequence). Trimming shortened V by 7 bases and J by 14 bases, and 24 bases separated the two germline ends. The CDR3 runs 15 residues. The CDR3 spells CASTPFGGDTRSLHF. CDR3 coding DNA: TGTGCCAGCACCCCCTTTGGGGGAGACACAAGATCCCTCCACTTT.

The CDR3 here is CASSLGDSGNQPQHF. CDR3 sequence (DNA): TGTGCCAGCAGCTTGGGAGACAGCGGCAATCAGCCCCAGCATTTT. The chain employs TRBV5-6 and TRBJ1-5, with a tentative D call TRBD1 (5 bases). Germline CDR1 is SGHDT and CDR2 is YYEEEE. The V and J ends lost 0 bases and 2 bases respectively, with 9 bases between them. The CDR3 totals 15 residues.

J is TRBJ1-2 and V is TRBV11-2, with 7 bases fitting TRBD1. CDR3 size: 17 residues. CDR1 is SGHAT and CDR2 is FQNNGV in the germline V gene. The V gene end was trimmed by 7 bases and the J gene end by 8 bases; junction bases not matched to a gene: 22. CDR3 sequence: CASTLAGPYRGLEGYTF. In nucleotides, the CDR3 is TGTGCCAGCACTTTAGCCGGGCCATACAGGGGATTAGAAGGCTACACCTTC. The whole variable domain, filled in from reference TRBV11-2 and TRBJ1-2, reads EAGVAQSPRYKIIEKRQSVAFWCNPISGHATLYWYQQILGQGPKLLIQFQNNGVVDDSQLPKDRFSAERLKGVDSTLKIQPAKLEDSAVYLCASTLAGPYRGLEGYTFGSGTRLTVV.

This clone was recorded only once. This rearrangement joins TRBV6-5 to TRBJ1-2; 9 bases map to TRBD1. This CDR3 has 14 residues. V dropped 7 bases and J dropped 8; count of bases not matched to a gene: 11. Germline CDR1 reads MNHEY; CDR2 reads SVGAGI. The CDR3 here is CASTTIQGAQGYTF. CDR3 bases: TGTGCCAGCACAACGATACAGGGGGCGCAGGGCTACACCTTC.

This chain joins TRBV5-4 and TRBJ1-1; D remains unclear. The CDR3 covers 11 residues. Trimming stripped 3 bases from V and 8 bases from J, with 8 bases between. Germline values: CDR1 SGHNT, CDR2 YYREEE (reference sequence). The CDR3 is CASSSISEAFF. CDR3 coding DNA: TGTGCCAGCAGCTCGATATCGGAAGCTTTCTTT. The complete variable domain, with remaining parts taken from reference TRBV5-4 and TRBJ1-1, reads ETGVTQSPTHLIKTRGQQVTLRCSSQSGHNTVSWYQQALGQGPQFIFQYYREEENGRGNFPPRFSGLQFPNYSSELNVNALELDDSALYLCASSSISEAFFGQGTRLTVV.

The DNA for the CDR3 is TGTGCCAGCAGTTACTCACAGGGTATGAACACTGAAGCTTTCTTT. This sequence encodes CASSYSQGMNTEAFF. The V gene is TRBV6-6, the J gene TRBJ1-1; TRBD1 might be the D (6 bases). The CDR3 has 15 amino acids. Trimming left V 0 bases short and J 0 bases short, with 8 bases between. From germline, CDR1 is MNHNY and CDR2 SVGAGI (reference sequence).

This clone was seen only a few times. The CDR3 loop reads CASTEFTGGFDQPQHF. CDR3 nucleotides: TGTGCCAGCACCGAATTTACAGGGGGCTTCGATCAGCCCCAGCATTTT. The chain employs TRBV28 and TRBJ1-5; 9 nucleotides match TRBD1. Germline loops: CDR1 MDHEN, CDR2 SYDVKM. This CDR3 is built from 16 residues. Trimming removed 7 bases from V and 5 bases from J; junction bases left unmatched: 12.

The rearrangement links TRBV19 to TRBJ1-1; D might be TRBD1 (6 bases). Trimming removed 1 base from V and 1 base from J, with 13 bases in between. The germline V gene has CDR1 LNHDA and CDR2 SQIVND (reference sequence). The CDR3 is made up of 16 amino acids. Written as DNA, the CDR3 is TGTGCCAGTAGTATAGGGGGGGGCAGGTGGAACACTGAAGCTTTCTTT. It codes for CASSIGGGRWNTEAFF.

The chain uses TRBV28 and TRBJ1-4; 9 nucleotides match TRBD1. Trimming took 5 bases from V and 5 from J; bases not matched to a gene: 6. Germline V gene lookup returns CDR1 MDHEN and CDR2 SYDVKM. The CDR3 has 15 residues. The CDR3 loop reads CASSGSGTGNEKLFF. The CDR3 region has the DNA TGTGCCAGCAGTGGATCCGGGACAGGGAATGAAAAACTGTTTTTT. Full variable domain (remainder filled in from reference TRBV28 and TRBJ1-4): DVKVTQSSRYLVKRTGEKVFLECVQDMDHENMFWYRQDPGLGLRLIYFSYDVKMKEKGDIPEGYSVSREKKERFSLILESASTNQTSMYLCASSGSGTGNEKLFFGSGTQLSVL.

This clone was counted a few times. Other nucleotide sequences in the sample specify the same CDR3. The genes are TRBV11-3 and TRBJ2-1; TRBD1 agrees at 7 bases. The germline gives CDR1 SGHNT, CDR2 YENEEA. This CDR3 is 14 amino acids long. V lost 1 base, J lost 9 bases, and 6 bases stayed unmatched. CDR3 protein: CASSLVKGAGEQFF. The CDR3 DNA reads TGTGCCAGCAGCTTAGTTAAGGGGGCGGGTGAGCAGTTCTTC. Variable domain in full (rest from reference TRBV11-3 and TRBJ2-1): EAGVVQSPRYKIIEKKQPVAFWCNPISGHNTLYWYLQNLGQGPELLIRYENEEAVDDSQLPKDRFSAERLKGVDSTLKIQPAELGDSAVYLCASSLVKGAGEQFFGPGTRLTVL.

The V gene is TRBV24-1, the J gene TRBJ2-1, with unresolved D. Germline CDR1 reads KGHDR; CDR2 reads SFDVKD. The CDR3 sequence is 15 residues long. Between the trimmed V and J ends, which lost 4 bases and 0 bases, there was a span of 9 bases. The CDR3 bases are TGTGCCACCAGTGACGAGCCCGCCTCCTACAATGAGCAGTTCTTC. It codes for CATSDEPASYNEQFF.

J is TRBJ2-7 and V is TRBV6-5; D is perhaps TRBD1 or TRBD2 (5 bases each). V lost 6 bases to trimming and J lost 3 bases, with 12 bases between them. In germline, CDR1 is MNHEY, CDR2 SVGAGI. This CDR3 is built from 13 residues. DNA of the CDR3: TGTGCCAGCAGCGGGACCGGGCACTACGAGCAGTACTTC. Translation gives CASSGTGHYEQYF.

The chain couples TRBV7-6 to TRBJ2-7; 7 nucleotides line up with TRBD1. The CDR3 is made up of 15 amino acids. J was trimmed by 6 bases and V by 6 bases; bases with no gene match: 14. In germline, CDR1 is SGHVS, CDR2 FNYEAQ. The CDR3 sequence: CASSSRTGANPEQYF. In DNA form, the CDR3 reads TGTGCCAGCAGTTCTCGGACAGGAGCGAACCCCGAGCAGTACTTC.

The chain employs TRBV6-5 and TRBJ1-1; D gene ambiguous. Per germline, CDR1 MNHEY and CDR2 SVGAGI. The CDR3 contains 14 residues. The V end was cut by 6 bases, the J end by 0 bases, with 11 bases between. CDR3 bases: TGTGCCAGCAGCGGGCCGCAAATGAACACTGAAGCTTTCTTT. This encodes CASSGPQMNTEAFF.

The chain joins TRBV10-3 to TRBJ2-7; TRBD1 aligns across 7 bases. Germline V gives CDR1 ENHRY, CDR2 SYGVKD. V was pared by 6 bases and J by 0 bases, with 8 bases of the junction left unmatched. The CDR3 length is 15 residues. The CDR3 here is CAISGKTGSSYEQYF. DNA for the CDR3: TGTGCCATCAGCGGGAAGACAGGGAGCTCCTACGAGCAGTACTTC.

The V and J genes are TRBV5-1 and TRBJ2-3; TRBD1 might be the D (5 bases). Per the germline V gene, CDR1 is SGHRS and CDR2 is YFSETQ. Trimming pared 4 bases from V and 4 bases from J, leaving 10 bases between. The CDR3 has 13 amino acids. The CDR3 region is CASSRGAADTQYF. CDR3 nucleotides: TGCGCCAGCAGCCGTGGGGCAGCAGATACGCAGTATTTT.

The chain combines TRBV28 with TRBJ2-1; 8 positions match TRBD1. CDR1 MDHEN and CDR2 SYDVKM come from the germline V gene. The CDR3 is 16 amino acids. J lost 0 bases, V lost 0 bases, and 1 base had no gene match. The CDR3 protein is CASSLWDRVSYNEQFF. In DNA form, the CDR3 reads TGTGCCAGCAGTTTATGGGACAGGGTCTCCTACAATGAGCAGTTCTTC.

The chain couples TRBV6-1 to TRBJ2-3; D remains ambiguous. Trimming removed 0 bases at V and 3 bases at J, with 7 bases between. Germline loops: CDR1 MNHNS, CDR2 SASEGT. This CDR3 has 14 amino acids. The CDR3 here is CASSEASRTDTQYF. CDR3 bases: TGTGCCAGCAGTGAAGCGTCCAGGACAGATACGCAGTATTTT.

The CDR3 coding sequence is TGCGCCAGCAGCCAAGATGGAGGGGTACGCGGGGGGGCCACCTACAATGAGCAGTTCTTC. This translates into CASSQDGGVRGGATYNEQFF. This chain connects TRBV4-1 to TRBJ2-1, with 9 bases lining up with TRBD2. This CDR3 region has 20 residues. Germline trimming cut 0 bases from V and 2 bases from J; bases unmatched to any gene: 14. Germline loops: CDR1 MGHRA, CDR2 YSYEKL.

This chain connects TRBV25-1 to TRBJ1-2, with D perhaps TRBD1 (6 bases). There are 13 residues in the CDR3. Deletions cut 7 bases from V and 6 bases from J, with 15 bases between. Germline V gene lookup returns CDR1 MGHDK and CDR2 SYGVNS. The CDR3 spells CASTPGVPDGYTF. The CDR3 bases are TGTGCCAGCACCCCAGGGGTGCCGGATGGCTACACCTTC.

V is TRBV3-1 (or the pseudogene TRBV3-2) and J is TRBJ2-2; D not certain. The CDR3 is made up of 13 amino acids. The V end lost 4 bases, the J end lost 4 bases, and 7 bases lay between the germline ends. CDR1 is LGHDT and CDR2 is YNNKEL in the germline V gene (reference sequence). Here the CDR3 DNA reads TGTGCCAGCAGCCGGTCCGGCACCGGGGAGCTGTTTTTT. This sequence encodes CASSRSGTGELFF.

The rearrangement links TRBV5-4 to TRBJ2-5, with a weak D call TRBD2 (7 bases). The length of the CDR3 is 17 residues. Looked up from germline, CDR1 is SGHNT and CDR2 is YYREEE (reference sequence). V was pared by 2 bases and J by 5 bases, with 22 bases between. The CDR3 DNA is TGTGCCAGCAGCTTCGGAGATCGCGGGGGCCGGGAGGAGACCCAGTACTTC. As protein: CASSFGDRGGREETQYF.

The V gene is TRBV5-4, the J gene TRBJ2-5; 9 bases fit TRBD2. There are 14 residues in the CDR3. Germline CDR1 SGHNT, CDR2 YYREEE (reference sequence). V shed 3 bases and J 5 bases; nucleotides not matched to a gene: 5. The CDR3 region is CASSSGLARETQYF. The DNA for the CDR3 is TGTGCCAGCAGCTCGGGACTAGCTCGTGAGACCCAGTACTTC.

The V call is TRBV11-2, the J call TRBJ2-1, with 11 nucleotides matching TRBD2. The CDR3 length is 14 residues. V gave up 4 bases and J gave up 7 bases; unmatched junction bases: 3. Germline assignment: CDR1 SGHAT and CDR2 FQNNGV. CDR3 sequence (DNA): TGTGCCAGCAGCTGGGGACTAGCGGAAAATGAGCAGTTCTTC. The encoded protein is CASSWGLAENEQFF.

The rearrangement uses TRBV27 and TRBJ2-5; tentative D call: TRBD1 (6 bases). V shed 4 bases and J shed 2 bases, with 11 bases lying between them. This CDR3 has 14 residues. Per the germline V gene, CDR1 is MNHEY and CDR2 is SMNVEV (reference sequence). CDR3 protein: CASSSFRGQETQYF. For the CDR3, the DNA is TGTGCCAGCAGTTCTTTCAGGGGACAAGAGACCCAGTACTTC.

The chain links TRBV27 to TRBJ2-3; D might be TRBD2 (5 bases). Germline values: CDR1 MNHEY, CDR2 SMNVEV (reference sequence). CDR3 size: 16 residues. Trimming pared 8 bases from V and 7 bases from J, leaving 25 bases between. CDR3: CASGPWGEGDFYTQYF. The CDR3 DNA reads as TGTGCCAGCGGGCCCTGGGGAGAGGGCGATTTTTATACGCAGTATTTT.

CDR3 in DNA: TGTGCCAGTAGTGCGGGGGCACAAGAGACCCAGTACTTC. It yields the protein CASSAGAQETQYF. V and J are TRBV19 and TRBJ2-5, with D possibly being TRBD2 (7 bases). The CDR3 runs 13 residues. V was cut by 5 bases and J by 2 bases, with 9 bases left in between. Per germline, CDR1 LNHDA and CDR2 SQIVND (reference sequence).

This clone was detected only a few times. The chain's CDR3 is CASAGMSNEQFF. The CDR3 DNA follows: TGTGCCAGTGCTGGGATGAGCAATGAGCAGTTCTTC. This rearrangement joins TRBV28 to TRBJ2-1; D is unclear. Germline values: CDR1 MDHEN, CDR2 SYDVKM. CDR3 size: 12 residues. V lost 9 bases and J 6 bases, leaving 12 bases between the germline ends. Full variable domain (missing parts from reference TRBV28 and TRBJ2-1): DVKVTQSSRYLVKRTGEKVFLECVQDMDHENMFWYRQDPGLGLRLIYFSYDVKMKEKGDIPEGYSVSREKKERFSLILESASTNQTSMYLCASAGMSNEQFFGPGTRLTVL.